The TCR beta chain described here comes from a study of PD-1 blockade in classical Hodgkin lymphoma. The CDR3 sequence is 18 residues long. Germline CDR1 reads SGHVS; CDR2 reads FNYEAQ. V shed 2 bases and J 2 bases; nucleotides not matched to a gene: 10. Sequencing was performed with immunoSEQ multiplex PCR; in TCRdb, only in-frame clones are kept and a portion is missing. The data contain under 20,000 clones, around 83% of them singletons. Indicated time point: newly diagnosed, previously untreated cHL patient sample. CD4+ T cells were purified from thawed PBMCs by magnetic negative selection. Material: CD4+ T cells from blood. The rearrangement uses TRBV7-6 and TRBJ2-3; TRBD2 agrees at 10 bases. The clonotype comes from a human donor with classical Hodgkin lymphoma. The DNA for the CDR3 is TGTGCCAGCAGCTTAATGATAACCGGACTAGCGGACACAGATACGCAGTATTTT. It codes for CASSLMITGLADTDTQYF.